These 13 T cell receptor beta chains came from one sample sequenced in a study of CD8 T cells in Susac syndrome. When the RNA was reverse transcribed, random hexamers were used with an input of roughly 0.45 to 1 ug. Each CDR3 protein gets one entry after TCRdb re-called the immunoSEQ multiplex PCR reads with MiXCR. The sample includes roughly 80,000 distinct CDR3 sequences, roughly 90% of them seen just once. The sample was CD8+ T cells from PBMCs. These receptors were collected from a human donor with multiple sclerosis.

The chain links TRBV5-6 to TRBJ2-5; 9 bases are a match to TRBD2. The CDR3 sequence is 15 residues long. Germline values: CDR1 SGHDT, CDR2 YYEEEE. V lost 5 bases to trimming and J lost 5 bases; unmatched junction nucleotides: 10. The CDR3 DNA follows: TGTGCCAGCAGTAGGGTAGCTAGCGGGATTGAGACCCAGTACTTC. It translates to CASSRVASGIETQYF.

This clonotype was detected only once. The V call is TRBV12-3 or TRBV12-4, the J call TRBJ2-3, with 14 nucleotides matching TRBD2. The length of the CDR3 is 18 residues. Losses at the gene ends were 2 bases for V and 6 bases for J; bases not matched to a gene: 10. CDR3 region: CASSLNPGTSGSSDTQYF. Written as DNA, the CDR3 is TGTGCCAGCAGTTTAAATCCGGGGACTAGCGGGAGCAGCGATACGCAGTATTTT.

This chain uses TRBV9 with TRBJ2-7; no clear D gene. V was pared by 0 bases and J by 2 bases, with 9 bases between. The V gene's germline CDR1 is SGDLS and CDR2 YYNGEE. CDR3 length equals 14 residues. In DNA form, the CDR3 reads TGTGCCAGCAGCGTAGGGGGTGGGACCTACGAGCAGTACTTC. It specifies CASSVGGGTYEQYF.

The DNA for the CDR3 is TGCGCCAGCAGTGAGACGAAAACCGACAGGCCCCTCGGGACCCAGTACTTC. Encoded protein: CASSETKTDRPLGTQYF. This chain connects TRBV10-2 to TRBJ2-5, with TRBD1 as a possible D gene (6 bases). The germline V gene encodes CDR1 WSHSY and CDR2 SAAADI. V dropped 2 bases and J dropped 7 bases, with 23 bases sitting between them. There are 17 residues in the CDR3.

The chain joins TRBV27 to TRBJ1-1, with 8 bases aligning to TRBD1. Losses at the gene ends were 4 bases for V and 7 bases for J; bases not matched to a gene: 5. Germline V CDR1 and CDR2: MNHEY, SMNVEV (reference sequence). The CDR3 has 13 amino acids. The CDR3 DNA sequence: TGTGCCAGCAGTTGGACAGGGATAGATGAAGCTTTCTTT. Amino acid sequence: CASSWTGIDEAFF.

The chain carries TRBV6-6 and TRBJ2-2, with D perhaps TRBD1 or TRBD2 (5 bases each). The V end was cut by 2 bases, the J end by 7 bases, with 5 bases between. The CDR3 is 12 amino acids. The germline CDR1 and CDR2 sequences are MNHNY and SVGAGI (reference sequence). DNA of the CDR3: TGTGCCAGCAGTTACGGGGGCGGGGAGCTGTTTTTT. It codes for CASSYGGGELFF.

The chain couples TRBV6-1 to TRBJ2-5; 7 bases align to TRBD1. The CDR3 totals 16 residues. Germline-derived CDR1 and CDR2 are MNHNS and SASEGT. V shed 2 bases and J 1 base; nucleotides not matched to a gene: 7. CDR3 bases: TGTGCCAGCAGTGAATTAGGGGGCGGGCCCCAAGAGACCCAGTACTTC. This encodes CASSELGGGPQETQYF.

V is TRBV30 and J is TRBJ2-5; 8 bases are a match to TRBD1. The germline CDR1 and CDR2 sequences are GTSNPN and SVGIG (reference sequence). The CDR3 has 14 residues. V lost 2 bases, J lost 3 bases, and 5 bases stayed unmatched. The CDR3 spells CAWSSAGGEETQYF. CDR3 DNA sequence: TGTGCCTGGAGTAGTGCAGGGGGCGAAGAGACCCAGTACTTC.

The rearrangement links TRBV12-3 or TRBV12-4 to TRBJ2-6, with TRBD2 matching over 10 bases. CDR3 length equals 17 residues. V shed 11 bases and J 2 bases; nucleotides not matched to a gene: 12. CDR3 region: CAALGASGSTGANVLTF. The CDR3 DNA reads as TGTGCCGCCCTAGGGGCTAGCGGGAGTACTGGGGCCAACGTCCTGACTTTC.

The rearrangement links TRBV10-3 to TRBJ2-5; D unresolved. Germline CDR1 is ENHRY and CDR2 is SYGVKD. V was cut by 4 bases and J by 1 base, with 7 bases left in between. CDR3 length equals 13 residues. The DNA for the CDR3 is TGTGCCATCAGTGTAACGTCCCAAGAGACCCAGTACTTC. It is translated as CAISVTSQETQYF.

The genes are TRBV14 and TRBJ1-2; D gene unclear. The germline CDR1 and CDR2 sequences are SGHDN and FVKESK. The CDR3 is made up of 12 amino acids. V was shortened by 3 bases and J by 7 bases, with 9 bases between the two germline ends. This CDR3 is CASSQWDSGYTF. The DNA of the CDR3 is TGTGCCAGCAGCCAGTGGGATAGTGGCTACACCTTC.

DNA of the CDR3: TGTGCCAGCAGCTTAGGGGCAGGCAATGAGCAGTTCTTC. Protein: CASSLGAGNEQFF. This chain connects TRBV7-9 to TRBJ2-1; D ambiguous. CDR1 and CDR2 (germline): SEHNR, FQNEAQ (reference sequence). Trimming stripped 1 base from V and 6 bases from J, with 7 bases between. There are 13 residues in the CDR3. The whole variable domain, filled in from reference TRBV7-9 and TRBJ2-1, reads DTGVSQNPRHKITKRGQNVTFRCDPISEHNRLYWYRQTLGQGPEFLTYFQNEAQLEKSRLLSDRFSAERPKGSFSTLEIQRTEQGDSAMYLCASSLGAGNEQFFGPGTRLTVL.

The rearrangement links TRBV10-2 to TRBJ2-4; D possibly corresponds to TRBD1 (6 bases). This CDR3 spans 14 amino acids. From germline, CDR1 is WSHSY and CDR2 SAAADI. V dropped 7 bases and J dropped 6 bases, with 16 bases sitting between them. The CDR3, as DNA: TGCGCCAGCATGGGGGCAGGGGCCTCAAACATTCAGTACTTC. It is translated as CASMGAGASNIQYF.